The 27 T cell receptor beta chains in this list originate from one sample, sequenced in a study of CD8+CD57+ T cells in acquired aplastic anemia. It was genomic DNA that served as the template for profiling TCR beta VDJ and CDR3. MiXCR was run by TCRdb on the reads, yielding one entry per CDR3 protein. The table shows about 130,000 distinct CDR3 sequences, with about 46% occurring only once. The sequencing sample was made of sorted CD4+, CD8+, or CD8+CD57+ T cells (not recorded which) from PBMCs. The source of these receptors is a human donor in good health, serving as a control.

The genes are TRBV20-1 and TRBJ1-2, with D maybe TRBD1 (6 bases). CDR3 length: 14 amino acids. V was clipped by 5 bases and J by 8 bases, with 21 bases between them. Per the germline V gene, CDR1 is DFQATT and CDR2 is SNEGSKA (reference sequence). The CDR3 DNA follows: TGCAGTGCTGTAGCGGGGGGGCAACGGCAAGGCTACACCTTC. Translating gives CSAVAGGQRQGYTF.

The chain has TRBV29-1 and TRBJ2-5; 11 bases align to TRBD1. Germline CDR1 is SQVTM and CDR2 is ANQGSEA. The CDR3 extends over 13 amino acids. Trimming at V came to 4 bases and at J to 5 bases, leaving 3 bases not matched to a gene. The CDR3 coding sequence is TGCAGCGTTGGGACAGGGGGCGGGGAGACCCAGTACTTC. This gives the protein CSVGTGGGETQYF.

This clonotype was picked up a small number of times. This chain links TRBV15 with TRBJ1-2; possible D gene TRBD1, 6 bases. V shed 2 bases and J shed 8 bases, with 9 bases lying between them. In germline, CDR1 is LNHNV, CDR2 YYDKDF (reference sequence). The CDR3 length is 12 residues. The CDR3 region is CATSRSDRGYTF. CDR3 DNA sequence: TGTGCCACCAGCAGATCAGACAGGGGCTACACCTTC.

The chain links TRBV15 to TRBJ2-5; perhaps TRBD2 as D (6 bases). This CDR3 has 14 amino acids. Germline assignment: CDR1 LNHNV and CDR2 YYDKDF (reference sequence). Deletions cut 1 base from V and 5 bases from J, with 11 bases between. The CDR3 bases are TGTGCCACCAGCAGAGCATACGGAGGGGAGACCCAGTACTTC. As protein: CATSRAYGGETQYF.

V is TRBV2 and J is TRBJ1-6, with D uncertain. Trimming stripped 5 bases from V and 19 bases from J, with 18 bases between. CDR1 is SNHLY and CDR2 is FYNNEI in the germline V gene. The CDR3 runs 12 residues. CDR3: CASSPASRLAHF. The CDR3 DNA is TGTGCCAGCAGTCCGGCCTCAAGGCTCGCGCACTTT.

There are many counts of this clonotype. The chain carries TRBV6-1 and TRBJ1-6; 9 bases are a match to TRBD1. The V and J ends lost 6 bases and 4 bases, in that order; junction bases with no gene match: 7. Germline values: CDR1 MNHNS, CDR2 SASEGT. CDR3 length: 16 residues. The CDR3 nucleotides are TGTGCCAGCAGCCTACAGGGGGCTACTTATAATTCACCCCTCCACTTT. Residues: CASSLQGATYNSPLHF.

The chain employs TRBV19 and TRBJ1-5, with TRBD1 as a possible D gene (6 bases). Germline CDR1 and CDR2: LNHDA and SQIVND (reference sequence). Deletions cut 2 bases from V and 2 bases from J, with 10 bases between. The CDR3 extends over 15 amino acids. The CDR3 coding sequence is TGTGCCAGTAGTATAAAGGCAGGGGGCAATCAGCCCCAGCATTTT. Its translation: CASSIKAGGNQPQHF. Full variable domain (outside the CDR3, taken from reference TRBV19 and TRBJ1-5): DGGITQSPKYLFRKEGQNVTLSCEQNLNHDAMYWYRQDPGQGLRLIYYSQIVNDFQKGDIAEGYSVSREKKESFPLTVTSAQKNPTAFYLCASSIKAGGNQPQHFGDGTRLSIL.

The rearrangement joins TRBV2 to TRBJ1-5; 8 bases line up with TRBD1. The CDR3 covers 15 residues. V trimming: 5 bases; J trimming: 4 bases; junction bases outside the gene matches: 7. Germline-derived CDR1 and CDR2 are SNHLY and FYNNEI. The CDR3 loop reads CASSKDRERNQPQHF. The CDR3 DNA sequence: TGTGCCAGCAGTAAGGACAGGGAACGAAATCAGCCCCAGCATTTT.

Notes on this clonotype: A much larger clone differs by one base, so this may be a read error. The chain links TRBV6-4 to TRBJ2-1, with TRBD2 matching over 9 bases. Germline CDR1 reads MRHNA; CDR2 reads SNTAGT. The V and J ends lost 0 bases and 5 bases, in that order; junction bases with no gene match: 11. The CDR3 has 18 residues. CDR3 protein: CASSDSGSGGPINNEQFF. CDR3 DNA: TGTGCCAGCAGTGACTCGGGTAGCGGGGGACCGATTAACAATGAGCAGTTCTTC.

This clonotype occurred once. The chain combines TRBV2 with TRBJ2-3; possibly TRBD1 or TRBD2 for D (5 bases each). The CDR3 sequence is 15 residues long. Trimming took off 5 bases at V and 0 bases at J, with 12 bases between the two ends. Germline loops: CDR1 SNHLY, CDR2 FYNNEI. The CDR3 is CASSPGTLSTDTQYF. As DNA, the CDR3 is TGTGCCAGCAGTCCCGGGACCTTGAGCACAGATACGCAGTATTTT.

This clonotype was picked up a small number of times. The rearrangement links TRBV7-2 to TRBJ2-6; D gene uncertain. Germline values: CDR1 SGHTA, CDR2 FQGNSA. CDR3 size: 13 residues. Trimming removed 3 bases from V and 4 bases from J, with 4 bases in between. The CDR3 protein is CASSLGGANVLTF. The CDR3 DNA is TGTGCCAGCAGCTTGGGGGGGGCCAACGTCCTGACTTTC. Using reference TRBV7-2 and TRBJ2-6 for the parts outside the CDR3, the full variable domain is GAGVSQSPSNKVTEKGKDVELRCDPISGHTALYWYRQSLGQGLEFLIYFQGNSAPDKSGLPSDRFSAERTGGSVSTLTIQRTQQEDSAVYLCASSLGGANVLTFGAGSRLTVL.

This clonotype came up once. No conserved phenylalanine or tryptophan is present at the end of the CDR3, so a read error is the likely explanation. The genes are TRBV20-1 and TRBJ1-2, with D uncertain. The ends were cut back, 3 bases at V and 4 bases at J, with 12 bases in the middle. The CDR3 has 13 amino acids. Germline CDR1 reads DFQATT; CDR2 reads SNEGSKA (reference sequence). The CDR3 DNA follows: TGCAGTGCTAGCAACCTGAGGTTCTATGGCTACACCCTC. Translated: CSASNLRFYGYTL.

This clonotype was detected ten times or more. The chain combines TRBV10-3 with TRBJ2-2; 10 positions match TRBD2. The CDR3 is 17 amino acids. V was pared by 4 bases and J by 1 base, with 6 bases of the junction left unmatched. Germline CDR1 ENHRY, CDR2 SYGVKD. CDR3 amino acids: CAISGTGTSVNTGELFF. CDR3 nucleotides: TGTGCCATCAGTGGCACCGGGACTAGCGTGAACACCGGGGAGCTGTTTTTT.

V is TRBV7-6 and J is TRBJ2-7; 11 bases line up with TRBD1. CDR3 size: 15 residues. Per germline, CDR1 SGHVS and CDR2 FNYEAQ. The J segment lost 3 bases and the V segment lost 5 bases, leaving 6 bases of the junction unmatched. The CDR3 sequence: CASSVGQGAIYEQYF. The CDR3 nucleotides read TGTGCCAGCAGCGTCGGACAGGGGGCCATCTACGAGCAGTACTTC. Based on the CDR3 plus reference TRBV7-6 and TRBJ2-7, the full variable domain is GAGVSQSPRYKVTKRGQDVALRCDPISGHVSLYWYRQALGQGPEFLTYFNYEAQQDKSGLPNDRFSAERPEGSISTLTIQRTEQRDSAMYRCASSVGQGAIYEQYFGPGTRLTVT.

CDR3 protein: CAISARFGQGTEAFF. In nucleotides, the CDR3 is TGTGCCATCAGTGCTAGATTCGGACAGGGCACTGAAGCTTTCTTT. The chain joins TRBV10-3 to TRBJ1-1, with 8 bases identical to TRBD1. The CDR3 has 15 residues. Trimming at V came to 4 bases and at J to 4 bases, leaving 8 bases not matched to a gene. CDR1 ENHRY and CDR2 SYGVKD come from the germline V gene.

This clonotype was observed many times. The V call is TRBV10-3, the J call TRBJ2-5, with a weak D call TRBD2 (6 bases). CDR1 is ENHRY and CDR2 is SYGVKD in the germline V gene. CDR3 length: 16 residues. Trimming removed 3 bases at V and 0 bases at J, with 14 bases between. The CDR3 DNA reads TGTGCCATCAGTGACCTGACTAGGCGGGACCAAGAGACCCAGTACTTC. Amino acid sequence: CAISDLTRRDQETQYF.

This clonotype was seen repeatedly, ten times or more. The chain couples TRBV7-6 to TRBJ2-5; maybe TRBD2 (5 bases). The CDR3 has 13 amino acids. Germline CDR1 reads SGHVS; CDR2 reads FNYEAQ. V was cut by 5 bases and J by 4 bases, with 11 bases left in between. In nucleotides, the CDR3 is TGTGCCAGCAGCATCTGGACTGCAGAGACCCAGTACTTC. Amino acids: CASSIWTAETQYF.

The rearrangement joins TRBV5-1 to TRBJ2-3; the match to TRBD2 covers 8 bases. Germline V gene data show CDR1 as SGHRS and CDR2 as YFSETQ. This CDR3 comprises 16 residues. Trimming at V came to 1 base and at J to 0 bases, leaving 4 bases not matched to a gene. This CDR3 is CASSLTTSGSTDTQYF. CDR3 nucleotide sequence: TGCGCCAGCAGCTTGACTACTAGCGGTAGCACAGATACGCAGTATTTT.

V is TRBV9 and J is TRBJ2-7, with a possible D match to TRBD1 (6 bases). Trimming took off 4 bases at V and 2 bases at J, with 16 bases between the two ends. The length of the CDR3 is 15 residues. Germline V CDR1 and CDR2: SGDLS, YYNGEE. The CDR3 DNA reads TGTGCCAGCAGCCCTGACGGACAGAGCACCTACGAGCAGTACTTC. It yields the protein CASSPDGQSTYEQYF.

This clonotype was recorded at least ten times. V is TRBV11-2 and J is TRBJ2-3, with D unresolved. Germline values: CDR1 SGHAT, CDR2 FQNNGV. V lost 0 bases to trimming and J lost 10 bases, with 14 bases between them. The CDR3 totals 14 residues. DNA of the CDR3: TGTGCCAGCAGCTTAGATCCCCAGGTAGTCTCGCAGTATTTT. Its translation: CASSLDPQVVSQYF. Full variable domain (remainder filled in from reference TRBV11-2 and TRBJ2-3): EAGVAQSPRYKIIEKRQSVAFWCNPISGHATLYWYQQILGQGPKLLIQFQNNGVVDDSQLPKDRFSAERLKGVDSTLKIQPAKLEDSAVYLCASSLDPQVVSQYFGPGTRLTVL.

This clonotype was observed many times. The V gene is TRBV19, the J gene TRBJ1-5; D is uncertain. Per the germline V gene, CDR1 is LNHDA and CDR2 is SQIVND (reference sequence). V lost 6 bases and J lost 0, with 18 bases in between. CDR3 size: 17 residues. CDR3 residues: CASRYRNNLYSNQPQHF. The CDR3 DNA reads TGTGCCAGTAGATACCGGAACAACCTATATAGCAATCAGCCCCAGCATTTT.

V is TRBV9 and J is TRBJ2-3, with 11 nucleotides matching TRBD2. The V gene end was trimmed by 2 bases and the J gene end by 2 bases; junction bases not matched to a gene: 7. The CDR3 is 17 amino acids. From germline, CDR1 is SGDLS and CDR2 YYNGEE. CDR3 residues: CASSVATSGGPTDTQYF. DNA for the CDR3: TGTGCCAGCAGCGTCGCCACTAGCGGGGGCCCCACAGATACGCAGTATTTT. The full variable domain, completed using reference TRBV9 and TRBJ2-3, is DSGVTQTPKHLITATGQRVTLRCSPRSGDLSVYWYQQSLDQGLQFLIQYYNGEERAKGNILERFSAQQFPDLHSELNLSSLELGDSALYFCASSVATSGGPTDTQYFGPGTRLTVL.

The V and J genes are TRBV10-3 and TRBJ1-1, with TRBD1 matching over 7 bases. This CDR3 has 15 amino acids. CDR1 is ENHRY and CDR2 is SYGVKD in the germline V gene. V was pared by 6 bases and J by 1 base, with 8 bases of the junction left unmatched. The DNA of the CDR3 is TGTGCCATCAGAACAGGGGTAGTGTCGAACACTGAAGCTTTCTTT. Amino acids: CAIRTGVVSNTEAFF.

There are many counts of this clonotype. This chain joins TRBV6-5 and TRBJ2-7; D may match TRBD1 or TRBD2 (6 bases each). The CDR3 length is 16 residues. V lost 0 bases and J 4 bases, leaving 16 bases between the germline ends. In germline, CDR1 is MNHEY, CDR2 SVGAGI. Here the CDR3 reads CASSYSGGGLKYEQYF. The CDR3 coding sequence is TGTGCCAGCAGTTACTCGGGTGGGGGGCTAAAGTACGAGCAGTACTTC.

Ten or more counts support this clonotype. The J gene is TRBJ1-2, the V gene TRBV20-1; 7 bases are a match to TRBD1. CDR1 is DFQATT and CDR2 is SNEGSKA in the germline V gene (reference sequence). This CDR3 region has 12 residues. The V and J ends lost 6 bases and 7 bases, in that order; junction bases with no gene match: 8. The DNA of the CDR3 is TGCAGTGCAGAAGGGGGCTTGGTTGGCTACACCTTC. This codes for CSAEGGLVGYTF.

This chain joins TRBV6-1 and TRBJ1-5, with 11 bases matching TRBD1. The CDR3 contains 17 residues. The V and J ends lost 7 bases and 4 bases, in that order; junction bases with no gene match: 12. Germline V lookup: CDR1 MNHNS, CDR2 SASEGT. CDR3 nucleotides: TGTGCCAGCACCGTCCAGGGACAGGGGGTGAGGAATCAGCCCCAGCATTTT. This gives the protein CASTVQGQGVRNQPQHF.

The sample holds many counts of this clonotype. The chain links TRBV7-2 to TRBJ2-7; a possible D gene is TRBD1 (6 bases). Germline assignment: CDR1 SGHTA and CDR2 FQGNSA. Deletions cut 6 bases from V and 1 base from J, with 19 bases between. The length of the CDR3 is 16 residues. The CDR3 here is CASSPRQDSLSYEQYF. For the CDR3, the DNA is TGTGCCAGCAGTCCCAGACAGGACAGCCTATCCTACGAGCAGTACTTC.